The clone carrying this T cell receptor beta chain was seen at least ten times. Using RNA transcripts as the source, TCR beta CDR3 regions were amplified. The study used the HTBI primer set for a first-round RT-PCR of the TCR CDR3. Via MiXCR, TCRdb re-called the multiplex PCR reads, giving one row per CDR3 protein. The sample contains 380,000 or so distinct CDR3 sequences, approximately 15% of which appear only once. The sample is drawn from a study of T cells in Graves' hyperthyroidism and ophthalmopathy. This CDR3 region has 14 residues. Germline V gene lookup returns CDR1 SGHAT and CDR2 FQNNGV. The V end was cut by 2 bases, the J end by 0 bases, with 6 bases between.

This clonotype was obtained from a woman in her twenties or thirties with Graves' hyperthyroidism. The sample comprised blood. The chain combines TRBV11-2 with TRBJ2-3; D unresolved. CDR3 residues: CASSLSRSTDTQYF. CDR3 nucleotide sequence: TGTGCCAGCAGCTTAAGCAGAAGCACAGATACGCAGTATTTT.